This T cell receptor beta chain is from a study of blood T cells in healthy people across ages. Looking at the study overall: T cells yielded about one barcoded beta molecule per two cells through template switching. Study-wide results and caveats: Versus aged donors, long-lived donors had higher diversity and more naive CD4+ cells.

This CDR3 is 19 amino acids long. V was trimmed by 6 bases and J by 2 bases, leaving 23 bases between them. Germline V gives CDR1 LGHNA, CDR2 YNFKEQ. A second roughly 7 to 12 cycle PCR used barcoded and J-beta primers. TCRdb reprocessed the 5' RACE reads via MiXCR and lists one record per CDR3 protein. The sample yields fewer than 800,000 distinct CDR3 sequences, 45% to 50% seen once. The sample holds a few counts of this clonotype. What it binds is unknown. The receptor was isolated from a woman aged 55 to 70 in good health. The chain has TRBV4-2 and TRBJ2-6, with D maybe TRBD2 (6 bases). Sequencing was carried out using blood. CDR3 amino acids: CASRANGRRIGTGANVLTF. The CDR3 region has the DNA TGTGCCAGCAGGGCGAACGGGAGAAGGATCGGAACTGGGGCCAACGTCCTGACTTTC.